This is a list of T cell receptor beta chains from one sample in a study of molecular identifiers for immune sequencing clone quantification. TCRdb reprocessed the PCR reads with MiXCR, giving one entry per CDR3 protein. Of over 90,000 distinct CDR3 sequences listed, 30% to 35% are singletons. The source material was naive CD8+ T cells from blood, with Jurkat cell RNA spiked in. These receptors came from a human donor in good health. Some libraries in this study had Jurkat cell RNA spiked in. CDR3s leave out the opening cysteine and the closing phenylalanine or tryptophan. The order of the fields is J gene, clone size, V gene, CDR3 protein. Clone size is stated in some rows and not others, as once, few, many or a class when expanded.

TRBJ2-7 NA TRBV27 ASSLFGDYEQY
TRBJ2-7 NA TRBV2 ASSEAWSYEQY
TRBJ2-5 many TRBV7-6 ASTWEAGQETQY
TRBJ2-3 many TRBV12-3/TRBV12-4 ASSFVGPSTDTQY
TRBJ2-7 NA TRBV5-1 ASSLNSGFEQY
TRBJ2-7 NA TRBV6-6 ASSPLEGGTYEQY
TRBJ2-3 NA TRBV10-2 ASSVNMGVEDTQY
TRBJ2-7 NA TRBV7-9 ASSSHITGLTTYEQY
TRBJ1-3 many TRBV7-8 ASSLGPSSSGNTIY
TRBJ2-5 NA TRBV6-6 ASSYVRGWEEPQY
TRBJ2-7 few TRBV4-3 ASSQEGGLGEQY
TRBJ2-2 NA TRBV19 ASIIGTGNTGELF
TRBJ2-5 NA TRBV7-6 ASSLWHGETQY
TRBJ2-1 NA TRBV9 ASSVGGGTGTYNEQF
TRBJ2-5 few TRBV24-1 ATSDVTGEETQY
TRBJ2-2 NA TRBV9 AGSVVTTGELF
TRBJ2-7 many TRBV7-9 ASSEQEYEQY
TRBJ2-3 NA TRBV9 ASSDPPGLAGLPGTDTQY
TRBJ1-4 NA TRBV28 ASSRSGPNEKQF
TRBJ2-1 NA TRBV6-5 ASSSPGRPYNEQF
TRBJ2-1 NA TRBV11-2 ASSLTGANNEQF
TRBJ1-1 NA TRBV19 ASSTWGYTEAF
TRBJ2-5 few TRBV28 ASSLQGWGETQY
TRBJ2-7 few TRBV29-1 SVAGTSGSSFSYEQY
TRBJ2-7 many TRBV6-5 ASSYQREGYEQY
TRBJ2-7 NA TRBV12-3/TRBV12-4 ASSPGGGGLYEQY
TRBJ2-1 NA TRBV18 ASSRGQSRSYNEQF
TRBJ2-5 NA TRBV4-2 ASSQDLGNGETQY
TRBJ1-1 many TRBV7-9 ASSASQGAIEAF
TRBJ2-3 few TRBV3-1 ASSQVPSGSSDTQY
TRBJ2-1 NA TRBV11-1 ASSPRTSGYHNEQF
TRBJ2-3 few TRBV13 ASSSYRMMVAADTQY
TRBJ2-5 NA TRBV28 ASSARQGDQETRY
TRBJ1-5 NA TRBV5-8 ASRRDRFGEPQH
TRBJ2-7 NA TRBV13 ASSRGSSNGQY
TRBJ2-3 many TRBV5-6 ASSLGTGADTQY